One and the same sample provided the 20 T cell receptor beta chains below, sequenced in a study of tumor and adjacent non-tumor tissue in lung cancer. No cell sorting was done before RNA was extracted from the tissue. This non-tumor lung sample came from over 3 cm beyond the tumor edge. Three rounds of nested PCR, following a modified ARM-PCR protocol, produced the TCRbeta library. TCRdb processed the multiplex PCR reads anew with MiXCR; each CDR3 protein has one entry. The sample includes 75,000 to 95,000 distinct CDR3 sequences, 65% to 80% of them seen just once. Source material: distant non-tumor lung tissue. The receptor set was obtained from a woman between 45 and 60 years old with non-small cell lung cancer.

The CDR3 region has the DNA TGCAGCACCACGAAACGGTCAAAGGGTACCGGGGAGCTGTTTTTT. Its translation is CSTTKRSKGTGELFF. The V and J genes are TRBV29-1 and TRBJ2-2; unclear D gene. CDR3 length equals 15 residues. CDR1 and CDR2 from the germline V gene are SQVTM and ANQGSEA. V was cut by 8 bases and J by 5 bases, with 21 bases left in between.

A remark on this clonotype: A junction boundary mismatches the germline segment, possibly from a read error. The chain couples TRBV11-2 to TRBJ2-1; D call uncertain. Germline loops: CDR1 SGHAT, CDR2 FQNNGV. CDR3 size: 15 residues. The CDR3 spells CASSLDYGGWHRQFF. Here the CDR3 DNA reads TGTGCCAGCAGCTTAGATTACGGCGGTTGGCATAGGCAGTTCTTT.

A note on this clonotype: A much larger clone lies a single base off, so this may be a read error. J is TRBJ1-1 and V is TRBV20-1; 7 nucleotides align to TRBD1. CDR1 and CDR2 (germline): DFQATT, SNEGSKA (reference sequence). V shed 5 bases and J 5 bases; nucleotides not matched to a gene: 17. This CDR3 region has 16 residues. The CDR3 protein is CSAVKAQGGLGTEAFF. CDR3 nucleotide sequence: TGCAGTGCTGTCAAAGCCCAGGGGGGCTTGGGTACTGAAGCTTTCTTT.

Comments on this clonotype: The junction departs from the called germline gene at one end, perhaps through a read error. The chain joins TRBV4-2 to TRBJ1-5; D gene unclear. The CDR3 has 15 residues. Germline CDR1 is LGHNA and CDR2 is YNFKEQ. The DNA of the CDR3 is TGTGCCAACAGCCAAGACTTCACTAACAATCAGCCCCAGCATTTT. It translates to CANSQDFTNNQPQHF.

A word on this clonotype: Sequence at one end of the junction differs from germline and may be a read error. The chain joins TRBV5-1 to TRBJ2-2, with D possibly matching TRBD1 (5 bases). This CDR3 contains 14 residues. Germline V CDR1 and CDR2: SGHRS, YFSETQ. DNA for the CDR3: TGCGCCTGCAGCTCTCAGGGTACTACCGGGGAGCTGTTTTTT. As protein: CACSSQGTTGELFF.

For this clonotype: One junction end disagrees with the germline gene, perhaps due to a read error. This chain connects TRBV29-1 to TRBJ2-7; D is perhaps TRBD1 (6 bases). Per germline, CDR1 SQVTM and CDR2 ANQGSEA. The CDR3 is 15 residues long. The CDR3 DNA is TGCAGCGTTGAAAGCTTGTGGGGGCAAGACTATGAGCAGTATTTC. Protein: CSVESLWGQDYEQYF.

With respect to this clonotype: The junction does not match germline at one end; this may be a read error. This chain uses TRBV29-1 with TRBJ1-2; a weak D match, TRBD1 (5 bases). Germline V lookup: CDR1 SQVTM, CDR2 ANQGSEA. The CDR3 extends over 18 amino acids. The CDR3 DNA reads TGCAGCGTTGAGCCCCCCGTGGGAAAAGGGGAGAAAGGATGGGACTACTCCTTC. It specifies CSVEPPVGKGEKGWDYSF. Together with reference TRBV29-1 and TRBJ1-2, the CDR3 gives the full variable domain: SAVISQKPSRDICQRGTSLTIQCQVDSQVTMMFWYRQQPGQSLTLIATANQGSEATYESGFVIDKFPISRPNLTFSTLTVSNMSPEDSSIYLCSVEPPVGKGEKGWDYSFGSGTRLTVV.

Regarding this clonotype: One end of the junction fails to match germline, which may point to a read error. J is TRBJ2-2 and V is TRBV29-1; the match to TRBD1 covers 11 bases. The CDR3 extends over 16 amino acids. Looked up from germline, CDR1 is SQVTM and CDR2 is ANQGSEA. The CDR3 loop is CSVARTGGANTWELFF. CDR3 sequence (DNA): TGCAGCGTTGCCAGGACAGGGGGCGCAAACACCTGGGAGCTGTTTTTT.

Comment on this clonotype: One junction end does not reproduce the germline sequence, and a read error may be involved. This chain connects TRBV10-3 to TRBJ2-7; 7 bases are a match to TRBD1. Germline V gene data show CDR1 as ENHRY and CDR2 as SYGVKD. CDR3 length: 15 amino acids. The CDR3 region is CAISESRDSGYEEYF. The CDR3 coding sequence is TGTGCCATCAGTGAGTCGAGGGACAGTGGCTACGAGGAGTACTTC.

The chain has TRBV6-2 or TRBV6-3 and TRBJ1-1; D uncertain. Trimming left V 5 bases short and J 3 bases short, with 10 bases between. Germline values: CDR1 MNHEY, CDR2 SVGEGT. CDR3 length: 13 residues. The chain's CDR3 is CASSRPRDTEAFF. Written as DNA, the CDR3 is TGTGCCAGCAGTCGACCAAGGGACACTGAAGCTTTCTTT.

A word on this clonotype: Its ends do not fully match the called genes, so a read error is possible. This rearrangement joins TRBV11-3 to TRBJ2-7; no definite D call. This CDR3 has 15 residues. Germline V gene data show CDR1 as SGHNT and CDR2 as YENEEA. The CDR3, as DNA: TGCACCAGCAGCTTAGATCCTCCAACCTCCTACGAGCAGTACTTC. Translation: CTSSLDPPTSYEQYF.

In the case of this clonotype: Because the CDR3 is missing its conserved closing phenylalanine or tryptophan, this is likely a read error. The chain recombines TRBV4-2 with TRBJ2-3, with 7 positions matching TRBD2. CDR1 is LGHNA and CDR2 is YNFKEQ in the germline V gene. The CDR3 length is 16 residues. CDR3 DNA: TGTGCAAGCAGCCAGGGCACCGGGACTACCACAGATACGCAGTATTAT. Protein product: CASSQGTGTTTDTQYY.

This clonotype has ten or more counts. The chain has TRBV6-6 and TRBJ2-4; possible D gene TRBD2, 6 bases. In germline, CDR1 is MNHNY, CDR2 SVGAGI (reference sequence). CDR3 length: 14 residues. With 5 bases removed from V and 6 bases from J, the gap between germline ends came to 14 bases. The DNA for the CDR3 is TGTGCCAGCAGTAGCGGGCCCGGCCTAAACATTCAGTACTTC. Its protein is CASSSGPGLNIQYF.

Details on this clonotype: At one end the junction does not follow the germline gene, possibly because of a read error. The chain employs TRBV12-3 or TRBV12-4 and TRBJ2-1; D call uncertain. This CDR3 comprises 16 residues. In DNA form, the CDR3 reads TGTGCCAGCAGTCTACCTGCATCATTATCCTACAATGTGCAGTTCTTC. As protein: CASSLPASLSYNVQFF.

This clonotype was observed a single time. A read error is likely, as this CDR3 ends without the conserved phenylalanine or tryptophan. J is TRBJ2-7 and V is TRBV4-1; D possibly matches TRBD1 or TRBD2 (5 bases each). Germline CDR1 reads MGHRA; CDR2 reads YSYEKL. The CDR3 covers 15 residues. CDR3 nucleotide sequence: TGTGCCAGCAGCCAACACGGGACGAACTTCTACGAGCAGTACTGC. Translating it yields CASSQHGTNFYEQYC.

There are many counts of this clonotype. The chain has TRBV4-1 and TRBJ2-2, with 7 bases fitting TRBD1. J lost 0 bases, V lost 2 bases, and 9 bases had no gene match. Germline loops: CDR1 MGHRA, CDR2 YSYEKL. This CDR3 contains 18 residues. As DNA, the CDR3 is TGCGCCAGCAGCCAAAAAGCCGGGACAGCCGCGAACACCGGGGAGCTGTTTTTT. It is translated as CASSQKAGTAANTGELFF.

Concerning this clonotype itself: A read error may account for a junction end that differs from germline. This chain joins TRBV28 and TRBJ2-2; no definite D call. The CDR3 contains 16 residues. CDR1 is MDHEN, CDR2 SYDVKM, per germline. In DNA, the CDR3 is TGTACCAGCAGTTTCCGACTCGTCCTCAACACCGGGGAGCTGTTTTTT. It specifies CTSSFRLVLNTGELFF.

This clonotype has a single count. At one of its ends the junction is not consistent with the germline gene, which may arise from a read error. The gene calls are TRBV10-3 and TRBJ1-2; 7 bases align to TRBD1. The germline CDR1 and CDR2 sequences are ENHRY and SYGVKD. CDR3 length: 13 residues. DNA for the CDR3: TGTGTCATCAGTGAGTCTGGGACAGATTGCTACACCTTC. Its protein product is CVISESGTDCYTF.

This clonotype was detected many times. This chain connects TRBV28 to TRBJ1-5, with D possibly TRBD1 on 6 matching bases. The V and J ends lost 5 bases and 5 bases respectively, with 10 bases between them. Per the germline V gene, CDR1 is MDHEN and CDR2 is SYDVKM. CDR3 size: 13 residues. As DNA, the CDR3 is TGTGCCAGCAGTCCCCAGGGGTATCAGCCCCAGCATTTT. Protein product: CASSPQGYQPQHF. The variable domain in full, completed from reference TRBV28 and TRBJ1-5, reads DVKVTQSSRYLVKRTGEKVFLECVQDMDHENMFWYRQDPGLGLRLIYFSYDVKMKEKGDIPEGYSVSREKKERFSLILESASTNQTSMYLCASSPQGYQPQHFGDGTRLSIL.

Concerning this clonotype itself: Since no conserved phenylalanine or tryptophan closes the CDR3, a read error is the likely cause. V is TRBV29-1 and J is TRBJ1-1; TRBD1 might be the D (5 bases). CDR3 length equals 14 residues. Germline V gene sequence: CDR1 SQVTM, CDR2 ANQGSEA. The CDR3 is CRVGGEGRNTEAFS. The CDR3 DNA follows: TGCAGGGTTGGGGGGGAGGGGCGAAACACTGAAGCTTTCTCT.